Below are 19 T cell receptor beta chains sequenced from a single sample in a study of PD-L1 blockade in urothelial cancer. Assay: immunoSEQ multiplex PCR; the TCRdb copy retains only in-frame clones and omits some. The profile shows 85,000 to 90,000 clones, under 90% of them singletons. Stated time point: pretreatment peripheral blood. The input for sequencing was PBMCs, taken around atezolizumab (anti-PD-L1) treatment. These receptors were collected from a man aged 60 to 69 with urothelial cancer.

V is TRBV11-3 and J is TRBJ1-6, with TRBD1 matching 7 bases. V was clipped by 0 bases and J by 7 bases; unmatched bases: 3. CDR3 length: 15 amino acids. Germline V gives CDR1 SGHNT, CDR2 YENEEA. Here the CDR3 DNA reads TGTGCCAGCAGCTTAGAAGGGACAGCCAATTCACCCCTCCACTTT. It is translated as CASSLEGTANSPLHF.

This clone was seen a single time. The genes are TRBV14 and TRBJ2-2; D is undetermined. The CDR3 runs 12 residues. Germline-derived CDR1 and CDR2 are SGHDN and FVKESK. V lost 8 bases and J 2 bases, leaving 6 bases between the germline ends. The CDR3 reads CASRGNTGELFF. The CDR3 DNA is TGTGCCAGCCGCGGTAACACCGGGGAGCTGTTTTTT.

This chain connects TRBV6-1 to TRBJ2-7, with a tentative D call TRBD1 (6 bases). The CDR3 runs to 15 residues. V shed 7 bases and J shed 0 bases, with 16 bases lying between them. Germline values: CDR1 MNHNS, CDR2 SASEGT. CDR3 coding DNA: TGTGCCAGCACCCGCGCTCGGACAGCCTCCTACGAGCAGTACTTC. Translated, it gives CASTRARTASYEQYF.

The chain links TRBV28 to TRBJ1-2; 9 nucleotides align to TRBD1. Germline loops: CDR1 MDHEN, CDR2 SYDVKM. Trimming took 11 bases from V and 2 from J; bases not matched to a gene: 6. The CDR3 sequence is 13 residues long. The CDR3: CACNRGQNYGYTF. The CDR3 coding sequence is TGTGCCTGTAACAGGGGGCAGAACTATGGCTACACCTTC.

CDR3 protein: CASSRPGQKNTEAFF. In nucleotides, the CDR3 is TGTGCCAGCAGTCGTCCGGGACAGAAGAACACTGAAGCTTTCTTT. J is TRBJ1-1 and V is TRBV28; 7 bases line up with TRBD1. Germline lookup yields CDR1 MDHEN and CDR2 SYDVKM. The J segment lost 1 base and the V segment lost 5 bases, leaving 7 bases of the junction unmatched. The CDR3 spans 15 residues.

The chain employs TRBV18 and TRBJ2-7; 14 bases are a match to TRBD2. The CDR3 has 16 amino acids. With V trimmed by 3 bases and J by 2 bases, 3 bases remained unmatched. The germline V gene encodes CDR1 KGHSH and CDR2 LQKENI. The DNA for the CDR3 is TGTGCCAGCTCACCGGGACTAGCGGGAGTAACCTACGAGCAGTACTTC. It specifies CASSPGLAGVTYEQYF.

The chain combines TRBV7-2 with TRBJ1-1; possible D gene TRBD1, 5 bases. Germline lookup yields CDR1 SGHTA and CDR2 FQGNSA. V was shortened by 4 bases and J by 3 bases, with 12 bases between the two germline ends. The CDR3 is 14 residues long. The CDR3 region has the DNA TGTGCCAGCAGCTCCTGGGGGGGTCACACTGAAGCTTTCTTT. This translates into CASSSWGGHTEAFF.

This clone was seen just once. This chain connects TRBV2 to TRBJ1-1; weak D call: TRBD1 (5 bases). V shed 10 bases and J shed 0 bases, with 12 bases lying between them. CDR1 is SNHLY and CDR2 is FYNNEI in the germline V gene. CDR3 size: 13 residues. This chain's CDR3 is CATQEQVNTEAFF. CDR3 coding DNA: TGTGCCACACAGGAGCAAGTGAACACTGAAGCTTTCTTT. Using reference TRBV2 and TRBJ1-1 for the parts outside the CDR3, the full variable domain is EPEVTQTPSHQVTQMGQEVILRCVPISNHLYFYWYRQILGQKVEFLVSFYNNEISEKSEIFDDQFSVERPDGSNFTLKIRSTKLEDSAMYFCATQEQVNTEAFFGQGTRLTVV.

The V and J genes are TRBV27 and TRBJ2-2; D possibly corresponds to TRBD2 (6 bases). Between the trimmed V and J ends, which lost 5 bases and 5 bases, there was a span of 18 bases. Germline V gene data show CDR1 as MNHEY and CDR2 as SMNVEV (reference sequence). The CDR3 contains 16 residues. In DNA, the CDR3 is TGTGCCAGCAGTAGCGGGCAGTTTACGCTGACCGGGGAGCTGTTTTTT. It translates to CASSSGQFTLTGELFF.

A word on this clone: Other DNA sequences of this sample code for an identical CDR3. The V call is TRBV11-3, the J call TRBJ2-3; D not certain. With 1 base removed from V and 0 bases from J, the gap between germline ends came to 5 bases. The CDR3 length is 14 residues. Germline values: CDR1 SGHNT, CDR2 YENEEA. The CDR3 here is CASSLGGSTDTQYF. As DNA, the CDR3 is TGTGCCAGCAGCTTAGGAGGAAGCACAGATACGCAGTATTTT.

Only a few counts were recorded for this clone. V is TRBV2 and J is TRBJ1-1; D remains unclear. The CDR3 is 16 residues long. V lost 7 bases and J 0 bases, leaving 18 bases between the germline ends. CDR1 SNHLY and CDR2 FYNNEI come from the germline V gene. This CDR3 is CASKPWRNLMNTEAFF. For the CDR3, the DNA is TGTGCCAGCAAACCATGGAGAAACCTCATGAACACTGAAGCTTTCTTT. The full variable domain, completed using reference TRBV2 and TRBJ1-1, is EPEVTQTPSHQVTQMGQEVILRCVPISNHLYFYWYRQILGQKVEFLVSFYNNEISEKSEIFDDQFSVERPDGSNFTLKIRSTKLEDSAMYFCASKPWRNLMNTEAFFGQGTRLTVV.

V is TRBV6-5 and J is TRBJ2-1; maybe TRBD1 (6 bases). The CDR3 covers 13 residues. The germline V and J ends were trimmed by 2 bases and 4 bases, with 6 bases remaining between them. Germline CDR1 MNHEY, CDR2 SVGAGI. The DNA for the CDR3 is TGTGCCAGCAGTTACGACAGGTACAATGAGCAGTTCTTC. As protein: CASSYDRYNEQFF.

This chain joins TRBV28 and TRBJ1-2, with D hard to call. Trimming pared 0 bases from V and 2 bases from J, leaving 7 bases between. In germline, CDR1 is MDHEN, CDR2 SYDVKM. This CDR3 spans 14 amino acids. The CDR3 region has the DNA TGTGCCAGCAGTTTATGGGGCAGAAACTATGGCTACACCTTC. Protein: CASSLWGRNYGYTF.

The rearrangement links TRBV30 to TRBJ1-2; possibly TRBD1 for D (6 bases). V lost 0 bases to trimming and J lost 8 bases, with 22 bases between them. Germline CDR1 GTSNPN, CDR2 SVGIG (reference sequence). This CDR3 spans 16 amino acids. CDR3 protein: CAWSVPKWGPRRGYTF. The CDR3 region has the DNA TGTGCCTGGAGTGTACCAAAGTGGGGGCCGAGAAGAGGCTACACCTTC.

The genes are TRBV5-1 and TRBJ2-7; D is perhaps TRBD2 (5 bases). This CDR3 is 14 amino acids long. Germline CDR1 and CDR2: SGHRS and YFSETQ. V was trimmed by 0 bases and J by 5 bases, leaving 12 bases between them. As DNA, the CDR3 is TGCGCCAGCAGCTTGGGGAGCGGCTCGGACGAGCAGTACTTC. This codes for CASSLGSGSDEQYF.

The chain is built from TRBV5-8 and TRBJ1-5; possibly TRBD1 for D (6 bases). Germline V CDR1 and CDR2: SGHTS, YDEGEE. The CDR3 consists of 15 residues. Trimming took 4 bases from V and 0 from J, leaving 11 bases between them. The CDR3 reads CASSTGQTSNQPQHF. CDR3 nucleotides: TGTGCCAGCAGCACCGGACAGACTAGCAATCAGCCCCAGCATTTT.

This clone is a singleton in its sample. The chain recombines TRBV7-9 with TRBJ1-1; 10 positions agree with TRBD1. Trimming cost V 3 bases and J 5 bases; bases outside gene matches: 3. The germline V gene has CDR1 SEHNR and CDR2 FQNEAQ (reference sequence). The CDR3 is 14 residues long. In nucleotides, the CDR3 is TGTGCCAGCAGCTTGGGACAGGGGACTACTGAAGCTTTCTTT. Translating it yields CASSLGQGTTEAFF.

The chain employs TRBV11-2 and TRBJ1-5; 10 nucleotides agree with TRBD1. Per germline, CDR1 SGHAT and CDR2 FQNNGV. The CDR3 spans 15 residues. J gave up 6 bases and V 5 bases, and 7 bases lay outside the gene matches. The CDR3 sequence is CASSPDRGQGQPQHF. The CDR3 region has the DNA TGTGCCAGCAGCCCAGACAGGGGGCAGGGTCAGCCCCAGCATTTT.

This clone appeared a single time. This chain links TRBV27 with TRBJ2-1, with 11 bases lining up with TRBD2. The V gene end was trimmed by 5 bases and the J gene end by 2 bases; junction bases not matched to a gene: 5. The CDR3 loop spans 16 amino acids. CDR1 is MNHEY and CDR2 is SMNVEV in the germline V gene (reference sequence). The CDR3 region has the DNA TGTGCCAGCAGTCTGAGTAGCGGGAGGGCCTACAATGAGCAGTTCTTC. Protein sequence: CASSLSSGRAYNEQFF.